The next 6 T cell receptor beta chains were all read from a single sample in a study of T cell changes during pregnancy in multiple sclerosis. Sequencing was performed with immunoSEQ multiplex PCR; in TCRdb, only in-frame clones are kept and a portion is missing. The sample includes some 41,000 clones, almost 95% seen only once; the top ten take roughly 8.1%. This specimen was CD8+ T cells from peripheral blood mononuclear cells, taken in the third trimester of pregnancy. The source is a female donor with multiple sclerosis, enrolled in a pregnancy study.

The chain couples TRBV7-9 to TRBJ2-5, with D perhaps matching TRBD2 (5 bases). This CDR3 has 13 amino acids. Germline values: CDR1 SEHNR, CDR2 FQNEAQ (reference sequence). Trimming removed 3 bases from V and 4 bases from J, with 9 bases in between. The CDR3 protein is CASSLGSLETQYF. The CDR3 nucleotides are TGTGCCAGCAGCTTGGGGAGTTTAGAGACCCAGTACTTC.

The V and J genes are TRBV10-2 and TRBJ2-1, with D tentatively TRBD2 (6 bases). Germline assignment: CDR1 WSHSY and CDR2 SAAADI. The CDR3 has 17 amino acids. Trimming took off 8 bases at V and 6 bases at J, with 26 bases between the two ends. The CDR3 here is CASGESLAARAANEQFF. As DNA, the CDR3 is TGCGCCAGCGGGGAGTCCTTAGCGGCCCGCGCCGCCAATGAGCAGTTCTTC.

The chain links TRBV7-9 to TRBJ2-7, with D possibly being TRBD1 (5 bases). The CDR3 has 14 residues. Germline CDR1 is SEHNR and CDR2 is FQNEAQ (reference sequence). The V and J ends lost 3 bases and 6 bases respectively, with 15 bases between them. The CDR3 DNA reads as TGTGCCAGCAGCTTGAGTTCAGGGCTGACCGAGCAGTACTTC. It translates to CASSLSSGLTEQYF. The complete variable domain, with remaining parts taken from reference TRBV7-9 and TRBJ2-7, reads DTGVSQNPRHKITKRGQNVTFRCDPISEHNRLYWYRQTLGQGPEFLTYFQNEAQLEKSRLLSDRFSAERPKGSFSTLEIQRTEQGDSAMYLCASSLSSGLTEQYFGPGTRLTVT.

The chain carries TRBV11-2 and TRBJ1-3; 10 bases are shared with TRBD1. CDR1 is SGHAT, CDR2 FQNNGV, per germline. The trim removed 5 bases at V and 4 bases at J, leaving 8 bases unmatched. This CDR3 has 16 amino acids. The CDR3 DNA follows: TGTGCCAGCAGCCTCCGGGACAGGGGTTACGGAAACACCATATATTTT. Its protein product is CASSLRDRGYGNTIYF.

The J gene is TRBJ1-5, the V gene TRBV27; 10 nucleotides align to TRBD1. V lost 3 bases to trimming and J lost 7 bases; unmatched junction nucleotides: 6. The CDR3 is made up of 15 amino acids. From germline, CDR1 is MNHEY and CDR2 SMNVEV (reference sequence). For the CDR3, the DNA is TGTGCCAGCAGTTTGAGGACAGGGGGGGGCCAGCCCCAGCATTTT. It specifies CASSLRTGGGQPQHF.

This clone was observed a handful of times. The rearrangement links TRBV7-6 to TRBJ1-2; TRBD1 agrees at 9 bases. The V segment lost 5 bases and the J segment 4 bases; nucleotides outside the gene matches: 2. Germline assignment: CDR1 SGHVS and CDR2 FNYEAQ. CDR3 length: 13 residues. CDR3 sequence (DNA): TGTGCCAGCAGCCAGGACAGGGGCTATGGCTACACCTTC. This gives the protein CASSQDRGYGYTF.